The 27 T cell receptor beta chains reported below all come from one sample, sequenced in a study of blood T cell repertoires in COVID-19. Generated by immunoSEQ multiplex PCR, the TCRdb table keeps only in-frame clones and is missing some. The sample holds about 22,000 clones; around 90% are singletons and the top ten take roughly 2.5%. Sequenced: peripheral blood. The receptors here all came from a man between 65 and 85 years old with acute or convalescent COVID-19.

A single count supports this clone. The rearrangement links TRBV6-5 to TRBJ2-3; 11 positions match TRBD2. The length of the CDR3 is 15 residues. The germline CDR1 and CDR2 sequences are MNHEY and SVGAGI. J lost 6 bases, V lost 6 bases, and 8 bases had no gene match. The CDR3 nucleotides read TGTGCCAGCAGCCTTAGCGGGGGGGCTTGGGATACGCAGTATTTT. This sequence encodes CASSLSGGAWDTQYF.

The chain links TRBV9 to TRBJ2-1; 8 positions agree with TRBD2. This CDR3 region has 16 residues. Germline CDR1 and CDR2: SGDLS and YYNGEE. V trimming: 4 bases; J trimming: 1 base; junction bases outside the gene matches: 7. The CDR3 region has the DNA TGTGCCAGCAGCCCCCGGACTAGCTTATCCTACAATGAGCAGTTCTTC. This translates into CASSPRTSLSYNEQFF.

The chain is built from TRBV19 and TRBJ2-1; D is perhaps TRBD2 (6 bases). V was clipped by 1 base and J by 10 bases, with 8 bases between them. CDR3 length: 12 amino acids. Germline V gives CDR1 LNHDA, CDR2 SQIVND (reference sequence). CDR3 coding DNA: TGTGCCAGTAGTATAGGAACTAGCGAGCAGTTCTTC. Encoded protein: CASSIGTSEQFF.

This chain links TRBV18 with TRBJ1-2; TRBD1 aligns across 7 bases. The V gene end was trimmed by 4 bases and the J gene end by 7 bases; junction bases not matched to a gene: 9. The CDR3 extends over 14 amino acids. The V gene's germline CDR1 is KGHSH and CDR2 LQKENI. The CDR3: CASSQGGAPGGYTF. The CDR3, as DNA: TGTGCCAGCTCACAAGGGGGCGCTCCGGGTGGCTACACCTTC.

V gene TRBV5-4 combines with J gene TRBJ2-7; 7 bases line up with TRBD2. V shed 3 bases and J 2 bases; nucleotides not matched to a gene: 5. The CDR3 has 14 residues. Germline values: CDR1 SGHNT, CDR2 YYREEE (reference sequence). The CDR3 here is CASSSDGGAYEQYF. DNA of the CDR3: TGTGCCAGCAGCTCGGATGGGGGGGCCTACGAGCAGTACTTC.

The chain links TRBV27 to TRBJ2-7; D unclear. V shed 5 bases and J shed 2 bases, with 10 bases lying between them. Germline assignment: CDR1 MNHEY and CDR2 SMNVEV (reference sequence). The CDR3 has 13 residues. DNA for the CDR3: TGTGCCAGCAGTCCCCCCCTAGCCTACGAGCAGTACTTC. Translating it yields CASSPPLAYEQYF.

The chain is built from TRBV7-2 and TRBJ1-6, with D maybe TRBD1 (6 bases). With 2 bases removed from V and 7 bases from J, the gap between germline ends came to 12 bases. The germline CDR1 and CDR2 sequences are SGHTA and FQGNSA. CDR3 length: 15 amino acids. Here the CDR3 DNA reads TGTGCCAGCAGCTTACAGACAGGAGCAAATTCACCCCTCCACTTT. Protein sequence: CASSLQTGANSPLHF. Full variable domain (remainder filled in from reference TRBV7-2 and TRBJ1-6): GAGVSQSPSNKVTEKGKDVELRCDPISGHTALYWYRQSLGQGLEFLIYFQGNSAPDKSGLPSDRFSAERTGGSVSTLTIQRTQQEDSAVYLCASSLQTGANSPLHFGNGTRLTVT.

The rearrangement uses TRBV3-1 (or the pseudogene TRBV3-2) and TRBJ2-7, with 8 bases aligning to TRBD2. Trimming at V came to 4 bases and at J to 7 bases, leaving 12 bases not matched to a gene. The length of the CDR3 is 15 residues. Germline V gene sequence: CDR1 LGHDT, CDR2 YNNKEL (reference sequence). The CDR3 here is CASSRGSGGRWEQYF. CDR3 nucleotides: TGTGCCAGCAGCCGAGGAAGTGGCGGGAGGTGGGAGCAGTACTTC.

This rearrangement joins TRBV4-3 to TRBJ1-2; TRBD1 is a possible D gene (5 bases). CDR3 length: 13 residues. In germline, CDR1 is LGHNA, CDR2 YSLEER. The V end lost 0 bases, the J end lost 6 bases, and 8 bases lay between the germline ends. CDR3 loop: CASSQDRVNGYTF. As DNA, the CDR3 is TGCGCCAGCAGCCAAGACAGGGTGAATGGCTACACCTTC.

V usage is TRBV27 and J usage is TRBJ2-7; 14 positions agree with TRBD2. The CDR3 sequence is 15 residues long. The J segment lost 5 bases and the V segment lost 6 bases, leaving 6 bases of the junction unmatched. Looked up from germline, CDR1 is MNHEY and CDR2 is SMNVEV (reference sequence). The CDR3 reads CASSNPGLAGDEQYF. The CDR3 DNA sequence: TGTGCCAGCAGCAATCCGGGACTAGCGGGAGACGAGCAGTACTTC.

This chain's CDR3 is CASRTGQAAGELFF. As DNA, the CDR3 is TGTGCCAGCAGAACTGGACAGGCGGCCGGGGAGCTGTTTTTT. J is TRBJ2-2 and V is TRBV28; TRBD1 aligns across 7 bases. The germline V gene encodes CDR1 MDHEN and CDR2 SYDVKM. There are 14 residues in the CDR3. V lost 6 bases, J lost 6 bases, and 7 bases stayed unmatched.

This clone was observed a few times. The chain couples TRBV2 to TRBJ1-1; TRBD1 aligns across 7 bases. Losses at the gene ends were 7 bases for V and 1 base for J; bases not matched to a gene: 6. From germline, CDR1 is SNHLY and CDR2 FYNNEI. The CDR3 has 14 amino acids. CDR3 nucleotide sequence: TGTGCCAGCACCGCAGGGGGAGGGAACACTGAAGCTTTCTTT. As protein: CASTAGGGNTEAFF.

The V gene is TRBV5-8, the J gene TRBJ2-7; the match to TRBD2 covers 15 bases. Germline V CDR1 and CDR2: SGHTS, YDEGEE. Trimming removed 2 bases from V and 2 bases from J; junction bases left unmatched: 8. This CDR3 has 18 amino acids. The CDR3 sequence is CASSLRTSGRALTYEQYF. The CDR3 bases are TGTGCCAGCAGCTTACGGACTAGCGGGAGGGCCCTAACCTACGAGCAGTACTTC.

This chain joins TRBV2 and TRBJ1-5, with D tentatively TRBD1 (6 bases). Germline V gene data show CDR1 as SNHLY and CDR2 as FYNNEI. The CDR3 loop spans 15 amino acids. The germline V and J ends were trimmed by 7 bases and 0 bases, with 13 bases remaining between them. This CDR3 reads CASKDRENSNQPQHF. The CDR3 region has the DNA TGTGCCAGCAAGGACAGAGAAAATAGCAATCAGCCCCAGCATTTT. Full variable domain (outside the CDR3, taken from reference TRBV2 and TRBJ1-5): EPEVTQTPSHQVTQMGQEVILRCVPISNHLYFYWYRQILGQKVEFLVSFYNNEISEKSEIFDDQFSVERPDGSNFTLKIRSTKLEDSAMYFCASKDRENSNQPQHFGDGTRLSIL.

V gene TRBV3-1 (or the pseudogene TRBV3-2) combines with J gene TRBJ2-5; 7 bases fit TRBD1. Germline-derived CDR1 and CDR2 are LGHDT and YNNKEL (reference sequence). The CDR3 length is 15 residues. The V segment lost 4 bases and the J segment 2 bases; nucleotides outside the gene matches: 7. The CDR3 DNA reads as TGTGCCAGCAGCCCTCGTGGCAGGGGGCAAGAGACCCAGTACTTC. Its translation is CASSPRGRGQETQYF.

The V call is TRBV9, the J call TRBJ1-1; perhaps TRBD1 as D (5 bases). Germline V CDR1 and CDR2: SGDLS, YYNGEE. There are 15 residues in the CDR3. Trimming shortened V by 4 bases and J by 0 bases, and 13 bases separated the two germline ends. CDR3: CASSPRGTLNTEAFF. As DNA, the CDR3 is TGTGCCAGCAGCCCCCGGGGGACCCTGAACACTGAAGCTTTCTTT.

The chain recombines TRBV6-2 or TRBV6-3 with TRBJ1-5; 7 bases align to TRBD1. After removal of 5 bases from V and 0 bases from J, the junction contained 4 bases not matched to a gene. Germline V gene sequence: CDR1 MNHEY, CDR2 SVGEGT. The CDR3 has 15 amino acids. CDR3 nucleotide sequence: TGTGCCAGCAGTCCCACAGGGGTTAGCAATCAGCCCCAGCATTTT. It yields the protein CASSPTGVSNQPQHF.

The V gene is TRBV6-1, the J gene TRBJ1-3; 7 nucleotides line up with TRBD1. CDR1 and CDR2 (germline): MNHNS, SASEGT. The length of the CDR3 is 15 residues. After removal of 2 bases from V and 7 bases from J, the junction contained 8 bases not matched to a gene. CDR3 coding DNA: TGTGCCAGCAGTGAACAGACAGGGCCGGCGAACACCATATATTTT. This sequence encodes CASSEQTGPANTIYF.

With respect to this clone: Its ends do not fully match the called genes, so a read error is possible. The chain has TRBV7-7 and TRBJ2-1; maybe TRBD2 (6 bases). Germline V lookup: CDR1 SSHAT, CDR2 FNYEAQ (reference sequence). The CDR3 has 16 amino acids. The CDR3 coding sequence is TGTGCTAGCAGCTTAGATTTGACTAGGGTAGGCAATGAGCAGTTCTTC. Protein sequence: CASSLDLTRVGNEQFF.

The chain couples TRBV6-5 to TRBJ2-2; TRBD2 matches 13 bases. J lost 7 bases, V lost 3 bases, and 5 bases had no gene match. This CDR3 contains 16 residues. Germline loops: CDR1 MNHEY, CDR2 SVGAGI. CDR3 sequence (DNA): TGTGCCAGCAGTTATGGACTAGCGGGAGAGGGCGGGGAGCTGTTTTTT. Encoded protein: CASSYGLAGEGGELFF.

The genes are TRBV28 and TRBJ2-1, with 8 bases aligning to TRBD1. The CDR3 is 15 amino acids. Germline assignment: CDR1 MDHEN and CDR2 SYDVKM. Unmatched junction bases numbered 9, after V lost 7 bases and J lost 4 bases. This chain's CDR3 is CASNLGTGLYNEQFF. CDR3 sequence (DNA): TGTGCCAGCAATCTGGGGACAGGACTGTACAATGAGCAGTTCTTC.

CDR3 sequence: CASSWGLAGGYEQYF. As DNA, the CDR3 is TGTGCCAGCAGCTGGGGCTTAGCGGGGGGATACGAGCAGTACTTC. J is TRBJ2-7 and V is TRBV7-2, with 10 bases that match TRBD2. J was trimmed by 4 bases and V by 4 bases; bases with no gene match: 7. CDR1 and CDR2 from the germline V gene are SGHTA and FQGNSA. CDR3 length equals 15 residues.

The chain has TRBV4-3 and TRBJ1-6; D uncertain. Germline CDR1 reads LGHNA; CDR2 reads YSLEER. CDR3 size: 17 residues. V lost 4 bases to trimming and J lost 9 bases, with 22 bases between them. As DNA, the CDR3 is TGCGCCAGCAGCCCACAACTTCGTTCGGGTGAGGGTTCACCCCTCCACTTT. Protein product: CASSPQLRSGEGSPLHF.

This chain joins TRBV5-5 and TRBJ2-1, with 7 bases aligning to TRBD2. With V trimmed by 2 bases and J by 6 bases, 8 bases remained unmatched. The germline V gene encodes CDR1 SGHKS and CDR2 YYEKEE (reference sequence). This CDR3 is built from 15 residues. CDR3 sequence: CASSLDGRSANEQFF. Here the CDR3 DNA reads TGTGCCAGCAGCTTAGACGGGAGGTCGGCCAATGAGCAGTTCTTC. The full variable domain, with the rest looked up from reference TRBV5-5 and TRBJ2-1, is DAGVTQSPTHLIKTRGQQVTLRCSPISGHKSVSWYQQVLGQGPQFIFQYYEKEERGRGNFPDRFSARQFPNYSSELNVNALLLGDSALYLCASSLDGRSANEQFFGPGTRLTVL.

The rearrangement joins TRBV11-2 to TRBJ2-1; perhaps TRBD1 as D (6 bases). Trimming removed 4 bases from V and 7 bases from J, with 17 bases in between. CDR1 and CDR2 from the germline V gene are SGHAT and FQNNGV. The CDR3 is 15 residues long. The CDR3 bases are TGTGCCAGCAGCTCCGCACAGGGTTATTCGAATGAGCAGTTCTTC. Protein sequence: CASSSAQGYSNEQFF.

This clone was found a few times. V is TRBV7-2 and J is TRBJ2-2, with 12 bases that match TRBD1. The ends lost 5 bases at V and 6 bases at J; junction bases unmatched: 10. The CDR3 extends over 17 amino acids. CDR1 is SGHTA and CDR2 is FQGNSA in the germline V gene. CDR3 coding DNA: TGTGCCAGCAGCGAACAGTCGGGGACAGGGGGCCCCGGGGAGCTGTTTTTT. Protein product: CASSEQSGTGGPGELFF.

CDR3 residues: CASLSQDSYEQYF. DNA of the CDR3: TGTGCCAGTCTCTCGCAGGACTCTTACGAGCAGTACTTC. The V gene is TRBV19, the J gene TRBJ2-7; possibly TRBD2 for D (5 bases). The CDR3 totals 13 residues. Germline V lookup: CDR1 LNHDA, CDR2 SQIVND (reference sequence). Trimming shortened V by 8 bases and J by 4 bases, and 15 bases separated the two germline ends.